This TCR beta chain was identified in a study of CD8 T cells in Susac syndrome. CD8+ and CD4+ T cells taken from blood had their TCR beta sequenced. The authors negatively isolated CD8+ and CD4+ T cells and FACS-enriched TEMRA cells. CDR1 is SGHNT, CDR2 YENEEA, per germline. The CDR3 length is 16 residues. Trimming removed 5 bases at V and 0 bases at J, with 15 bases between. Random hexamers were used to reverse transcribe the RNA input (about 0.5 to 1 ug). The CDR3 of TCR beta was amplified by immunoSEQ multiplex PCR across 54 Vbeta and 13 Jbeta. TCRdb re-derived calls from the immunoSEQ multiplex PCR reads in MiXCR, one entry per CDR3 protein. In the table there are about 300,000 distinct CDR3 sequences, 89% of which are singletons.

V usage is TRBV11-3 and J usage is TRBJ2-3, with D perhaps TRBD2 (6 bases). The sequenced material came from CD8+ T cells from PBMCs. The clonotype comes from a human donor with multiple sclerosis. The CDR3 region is CASSQRRGTSTDTQYF. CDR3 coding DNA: TGTGCCAGCAGCCAACGGCGCGGGACTAGCACAGATACGCAGTATTTT.